This TCR beta chain was identified during a study of cytomegalovirus exposure and HLA in healthy donors. This clone has only one observation. A multiplex PCR was run with 60 Vbeta primers and 13 Jbeta primers. Assay used: immunoSEQ multiplex PCR; TCRdb lists only in-frame clones, some missing. The sample carries 55,000 to 80,000 clones, approximately 75% recorded once. The CDR3 is made up of 16 amino acids. Germline trimming cut 2 bases from V and 4 bases from J; bases unmatched to any gene: 6. Germline lookup yields CDR1 SGHTA and CDR2 FQGNSA. Sample: PBMCs. The receptor was derived from a man aged 50-60 years in good health and CMV-seropositive. The chain is built from TRBV7-2 and TRBJ2-2; 8 bases fit TRBD1. The CDR3 nucleotides are TGTGCCAGCAGCTTAACCGGGACAGGTGGCACCGGGGAGCTGTTTTTT. Translated, it gives CASSLTGTGGTGELFF.